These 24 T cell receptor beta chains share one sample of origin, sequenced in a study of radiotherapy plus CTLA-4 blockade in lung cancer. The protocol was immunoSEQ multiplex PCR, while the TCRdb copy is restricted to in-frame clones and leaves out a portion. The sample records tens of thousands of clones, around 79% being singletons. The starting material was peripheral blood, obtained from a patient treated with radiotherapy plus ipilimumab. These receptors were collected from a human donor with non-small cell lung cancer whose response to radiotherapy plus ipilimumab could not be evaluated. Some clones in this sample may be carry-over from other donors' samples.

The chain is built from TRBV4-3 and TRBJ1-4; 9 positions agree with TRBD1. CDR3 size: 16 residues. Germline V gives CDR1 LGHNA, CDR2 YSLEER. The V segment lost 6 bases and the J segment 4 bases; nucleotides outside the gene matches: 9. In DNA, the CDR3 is TGCGCCAGCAGTTACTATCCGGGACAGGGTAATGAAAAACTGTTTTTT. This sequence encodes CASSYYPGQGNEKLFF.

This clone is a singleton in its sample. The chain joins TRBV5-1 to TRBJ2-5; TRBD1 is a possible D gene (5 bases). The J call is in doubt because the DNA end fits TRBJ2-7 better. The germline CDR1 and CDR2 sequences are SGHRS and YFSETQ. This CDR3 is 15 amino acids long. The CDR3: CASSPGPGLSYEQYF. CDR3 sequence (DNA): TGCGCCAGCAGCCCAGGGCCCGGTCTCTCCTACGAGCAGTACTTC.

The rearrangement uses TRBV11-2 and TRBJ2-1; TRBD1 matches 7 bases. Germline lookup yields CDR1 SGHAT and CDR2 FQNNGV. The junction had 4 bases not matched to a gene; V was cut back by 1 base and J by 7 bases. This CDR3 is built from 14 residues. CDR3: CASSLAPTGNEQFF. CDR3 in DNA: TGTGCCAGCAGCTTAGCCCCGACAGGGAATGAGCAGTTCTTC.

CDR3 sequence reads: CASSLGTRVDTQYF. CDR3 sequence (DNA): TGTGCCAGCAGCTTAGGGACTAGGGTAGATACGCAGTATTTT. The V call is TRBV7-9, the J call TRBJ2-3; 7 nucleotides align to TRBD2. There are 14 residues in the CDR3. Trimming took 1 base from V and 5 from J; bases not matched to a gene: 3. Per the germline V gene, CDR1 is SEHNR and CDR2 is FQNEAQ (reference sequence).

The chain's CDR3 is CASSSQGVGTGELFF. CDR3 bases: TGTGCCAGCAGCTCACAGGGTGTAGGGACCGGGGAGCTGTTTTTT. The chain employs TRBV7-9 and TRBJ2-2; D perhaps matches TRBD1 (6 bases). Trimming shortened V by 4 bases and J by 5 bases, and 14 bases separated the two germline ends. The CDR3 has 15 residues. Germline lookup yields CDR1 SEHNR and CDR2 FQNEAQ (reference sequence).

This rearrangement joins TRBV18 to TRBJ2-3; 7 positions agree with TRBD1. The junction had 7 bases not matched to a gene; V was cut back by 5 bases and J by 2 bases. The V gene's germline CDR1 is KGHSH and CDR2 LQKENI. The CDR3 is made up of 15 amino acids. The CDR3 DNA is TGTGCCAGCTCAGGCAGACAGGGAGCCACAGATACGCAGTATTTT. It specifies CASSGRQGATDTQYF.

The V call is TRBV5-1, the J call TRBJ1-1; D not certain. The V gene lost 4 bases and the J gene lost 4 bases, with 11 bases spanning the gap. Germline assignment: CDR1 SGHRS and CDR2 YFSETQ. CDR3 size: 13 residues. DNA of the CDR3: TGCGCCAGCAGCCTTGAGGTGAGCACTGAAGCTTTCTTT. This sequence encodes CASSLEVSTEAFF. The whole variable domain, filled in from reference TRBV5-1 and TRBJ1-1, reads KAGVTQTPRYLIKTRGQQVTLSCSPISGHRSVSWYQQTPGQGLQFLFEYFSETQRNKGNFPGRFSGRQFSNSRSEMNVSTLELGDSALYLCASSLEVSTEAFFGQGTRLTVV.

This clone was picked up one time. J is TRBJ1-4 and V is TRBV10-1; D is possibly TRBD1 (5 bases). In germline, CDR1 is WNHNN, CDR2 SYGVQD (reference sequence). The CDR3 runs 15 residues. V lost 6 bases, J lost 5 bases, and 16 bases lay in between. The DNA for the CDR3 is TGCGCCAGCAGGGCCACAGACAGCCACAATGAAAAACTGTTTTTT. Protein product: CASRATDSHNEKLFF.

The DNA for the CDR3 is TGTGCCAGCAGTTTTTACCTCGGGACACTCCATGGCTACACCTTC. Its translation is CASSFYLGTLHGYTF. The chain has TRBV6-4 and TRBJ1-2, with D perhaps matching TRBD1 (6 bases). The CDR3 is made up of 15 amino acids. V lost 5 bases and J lost 6, with 19 bases in between. CDR1 MRHNA and CDR2 SNTAGT come from the germline V gene.

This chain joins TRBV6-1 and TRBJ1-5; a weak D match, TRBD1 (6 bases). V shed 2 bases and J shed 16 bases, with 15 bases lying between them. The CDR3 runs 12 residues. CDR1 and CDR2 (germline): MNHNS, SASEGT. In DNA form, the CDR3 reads TGTGCCAGCAGTGAAATGGGACAAAGTGGACATTTT. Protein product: CASSEMGQSGHF.

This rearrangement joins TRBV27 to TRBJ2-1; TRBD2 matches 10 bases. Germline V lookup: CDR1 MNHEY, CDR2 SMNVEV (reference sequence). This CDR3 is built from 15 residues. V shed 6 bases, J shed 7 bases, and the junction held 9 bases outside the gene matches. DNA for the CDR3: TGTGCCAGCAGACCCCAGCGGGGGGGTGGGAATGAGCAGTTCTTC. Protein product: CASRPQRGGGNEQFF.

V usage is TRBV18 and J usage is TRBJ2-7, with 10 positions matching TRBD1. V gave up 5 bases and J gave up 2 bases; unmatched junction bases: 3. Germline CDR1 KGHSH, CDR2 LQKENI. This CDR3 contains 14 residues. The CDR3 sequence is CASSDRGRPYEQYF. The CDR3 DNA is TGTGCCAGCTCAGACAGGGGGCGCCCCTACGAGCAGTACTTC.

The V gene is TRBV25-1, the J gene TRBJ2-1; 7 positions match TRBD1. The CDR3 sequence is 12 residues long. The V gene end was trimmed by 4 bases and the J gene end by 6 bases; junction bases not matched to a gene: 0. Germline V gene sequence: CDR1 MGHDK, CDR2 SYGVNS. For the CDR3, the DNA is TGTGCCAGCAGTGCAGGGGGCAATGAGCAGTTCTTC. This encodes CASSAGGNEQFF.

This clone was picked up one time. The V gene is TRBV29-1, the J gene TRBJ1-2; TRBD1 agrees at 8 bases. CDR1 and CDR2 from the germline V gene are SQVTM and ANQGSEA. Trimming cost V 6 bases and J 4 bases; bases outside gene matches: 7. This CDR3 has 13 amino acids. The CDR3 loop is CSVGTGPSYGYTF. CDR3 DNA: TGCAGCGTCGGGACAGGACCGTCCTATGGCTACACCTTC.

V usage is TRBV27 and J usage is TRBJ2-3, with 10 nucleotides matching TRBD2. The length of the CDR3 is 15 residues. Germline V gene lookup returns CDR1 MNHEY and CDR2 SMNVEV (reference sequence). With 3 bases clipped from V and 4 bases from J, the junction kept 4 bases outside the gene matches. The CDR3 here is CASSFGLAAPDTQYF. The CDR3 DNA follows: TGTGCCAGCAGTTTCGGACTAGCGGCCCCAGATACGCAGTATTTT.

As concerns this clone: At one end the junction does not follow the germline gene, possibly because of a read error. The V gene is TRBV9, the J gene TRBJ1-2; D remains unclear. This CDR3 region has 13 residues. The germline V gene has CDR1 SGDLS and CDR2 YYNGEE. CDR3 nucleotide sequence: TGTGCCAGCAGCGTGTCCTCAAACTATGGCTATACCTTC. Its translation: CASSVSSNYGYTF.

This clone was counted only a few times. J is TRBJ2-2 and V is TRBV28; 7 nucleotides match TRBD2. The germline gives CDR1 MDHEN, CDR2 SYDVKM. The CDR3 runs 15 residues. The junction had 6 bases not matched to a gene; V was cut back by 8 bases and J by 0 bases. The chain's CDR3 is CASSSGASNTGELFF. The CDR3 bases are TGTGCCAGCTCGAGCGGGGCTTCGAACACCGGGGAGCTGTTTTTT.

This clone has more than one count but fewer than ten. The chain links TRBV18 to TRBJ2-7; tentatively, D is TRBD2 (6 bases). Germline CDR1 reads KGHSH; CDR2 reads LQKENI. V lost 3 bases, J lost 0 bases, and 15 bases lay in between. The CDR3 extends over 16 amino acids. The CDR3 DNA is TGTGCCAGCTCACCCCCCTTAGGGGACTCCTCCTACGAGCAGTACTTC. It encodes CASSPPLGDSSYEQYF.

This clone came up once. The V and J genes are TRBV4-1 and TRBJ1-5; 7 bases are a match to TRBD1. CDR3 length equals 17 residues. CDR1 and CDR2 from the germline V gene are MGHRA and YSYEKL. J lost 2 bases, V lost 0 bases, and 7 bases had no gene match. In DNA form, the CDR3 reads TGCGCCAGCAGCCAAGAGAGGGGACAGAGTGGCAATCAGCCCCAGCATTTT. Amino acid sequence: CASSQERGQSGNQPQHF.

CDR3 DNA: TGTGCCAGCAGTTTTTTAGTACCCGGGGAGCTGTTTTTT. Amino acids: CASSFLVPGELFF. The chain has TRBV28 and TRBJ2-2, with D unclear. This CDR3 is 13 amino acids long. The V end was cut by 3 bases, the J end by 6 bases, with 8 bases between. Germline assignment: CDR1 MDHEN and CDR2 SYDVKM.

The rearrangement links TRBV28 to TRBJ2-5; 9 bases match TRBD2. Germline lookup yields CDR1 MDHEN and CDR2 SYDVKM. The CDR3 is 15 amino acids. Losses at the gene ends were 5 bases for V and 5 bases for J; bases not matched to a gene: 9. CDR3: CASSITTSGGETQYF. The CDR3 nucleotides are TGTGCCAGCAGTATAACGACTAGCGGTGGCGAGACCCAGTACTTC. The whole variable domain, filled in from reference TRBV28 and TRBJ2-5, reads DVKVTQSSRYLVKRTGEKVFLECVQDMDHENMFWYRQDPGLGLRLIYFSYDVKMKEKGDIPEGYSVSREKKERFSLILESASTNQTSMYLCASSITTSGGETQYFGPGTRLLVL.

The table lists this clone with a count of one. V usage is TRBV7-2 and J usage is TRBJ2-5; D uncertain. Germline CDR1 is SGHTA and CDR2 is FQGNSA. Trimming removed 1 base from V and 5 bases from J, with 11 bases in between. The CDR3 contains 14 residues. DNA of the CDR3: TGTGCCAGCAGCTTAGGGCAGGCTGAGGAGACCCAGTACTTC. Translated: CASSLGQAEETQYF.

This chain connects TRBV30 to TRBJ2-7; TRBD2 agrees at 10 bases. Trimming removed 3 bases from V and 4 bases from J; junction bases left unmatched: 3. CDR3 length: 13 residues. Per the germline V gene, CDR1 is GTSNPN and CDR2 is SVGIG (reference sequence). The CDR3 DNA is TGTGCCTGGAGGGCTAGCGGGGGTTACGAGCAGTACTTC. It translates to CAWRASGGYEQYF.

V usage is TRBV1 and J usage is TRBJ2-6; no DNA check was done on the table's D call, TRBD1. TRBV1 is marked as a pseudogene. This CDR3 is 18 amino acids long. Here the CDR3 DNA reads TGCACCAGCAGGGAACACAGTTTGTGCACAAGTCGGGCCAACGTCCTGACTTTC. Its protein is CTSREHSLCTSRANVLTF.